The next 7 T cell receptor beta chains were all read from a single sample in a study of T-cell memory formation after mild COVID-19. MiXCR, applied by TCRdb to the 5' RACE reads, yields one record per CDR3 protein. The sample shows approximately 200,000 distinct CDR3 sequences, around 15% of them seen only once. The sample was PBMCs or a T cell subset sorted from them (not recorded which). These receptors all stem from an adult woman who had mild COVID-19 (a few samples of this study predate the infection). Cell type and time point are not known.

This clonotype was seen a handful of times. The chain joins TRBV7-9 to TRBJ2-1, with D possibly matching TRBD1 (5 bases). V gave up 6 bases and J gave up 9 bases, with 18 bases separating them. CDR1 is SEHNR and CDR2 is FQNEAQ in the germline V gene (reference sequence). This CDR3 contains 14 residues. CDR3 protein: CASRWQGDGGEQFF. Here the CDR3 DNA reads TGTGCCAGCAGATGGCAGGGTGACGGCGGTGAGCAGTTCTTC.

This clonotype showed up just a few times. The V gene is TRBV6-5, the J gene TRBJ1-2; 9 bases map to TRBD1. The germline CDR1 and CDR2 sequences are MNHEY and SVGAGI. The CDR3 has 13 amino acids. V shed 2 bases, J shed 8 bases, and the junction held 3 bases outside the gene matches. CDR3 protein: CASSYTGGRGYTF. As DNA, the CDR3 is TGTGCCAGCAGTTACACAGGGGGCAGGGGCTACACCTTC.

This CDR3 is CASSLGGDFQETQYF. CDR3 nucleotides: TGCGCCAGCAGCTTGGGAGGGGACTTCCAAGAGACCCAGTACTTC. The gene calls are TRBV5-1 and TRBJ2-5, with D tentatively TRBD2 (6 bases). CDR1 is SGHRS and CDR2 is YFSETQ in the germline V gene. The CDR3 consists of 15 residues. Trimming took 0 bases from V and 1 from J, leaving 10 bases between them.

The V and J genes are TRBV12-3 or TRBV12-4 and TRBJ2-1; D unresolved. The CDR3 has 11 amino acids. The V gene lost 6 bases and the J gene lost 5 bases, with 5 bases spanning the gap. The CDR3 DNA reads TGTGCCAGCAGAGCAAACAATGAGCAGTTCTTC. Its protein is CASRANNEQFF.

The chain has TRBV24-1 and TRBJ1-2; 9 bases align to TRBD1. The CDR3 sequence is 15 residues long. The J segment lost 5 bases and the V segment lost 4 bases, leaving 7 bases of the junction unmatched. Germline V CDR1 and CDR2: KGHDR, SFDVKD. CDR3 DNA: TGTGCCACCAGTGACCCCGGACAGGGGATGTATGGCTACACCTTC. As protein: CATSDPGQGMYGYTF.

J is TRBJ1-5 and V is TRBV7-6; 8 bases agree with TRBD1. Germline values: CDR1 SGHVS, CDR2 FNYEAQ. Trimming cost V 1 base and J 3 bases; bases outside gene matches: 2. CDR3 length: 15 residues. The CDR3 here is CASSLGTGYNQPQHF. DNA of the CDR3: TGTGCCAGCAGCTTAGGGACAGGGTACAATCAGCCCCAGCATTTT.

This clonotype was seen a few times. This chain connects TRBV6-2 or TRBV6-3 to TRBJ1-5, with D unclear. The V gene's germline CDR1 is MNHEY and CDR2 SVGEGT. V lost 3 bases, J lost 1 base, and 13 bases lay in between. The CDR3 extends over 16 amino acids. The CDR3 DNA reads TGTGCCAGCAGTTATGGCATCCTCAGGAGCAATCAGCCCCAGCATTTT. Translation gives CASSYGILRSNQPQHF.